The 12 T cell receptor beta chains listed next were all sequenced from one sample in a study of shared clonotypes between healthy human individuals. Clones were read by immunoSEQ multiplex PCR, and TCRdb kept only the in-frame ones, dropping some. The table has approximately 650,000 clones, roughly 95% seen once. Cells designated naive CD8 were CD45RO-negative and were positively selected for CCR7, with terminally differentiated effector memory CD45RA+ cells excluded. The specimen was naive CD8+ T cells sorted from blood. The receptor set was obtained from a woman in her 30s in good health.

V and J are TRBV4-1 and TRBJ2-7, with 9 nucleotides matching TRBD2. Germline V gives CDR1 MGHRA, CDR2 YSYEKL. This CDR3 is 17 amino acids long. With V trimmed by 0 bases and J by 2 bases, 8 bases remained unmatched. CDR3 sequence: CASSQDHLAGLTYEQYF. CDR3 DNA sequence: TGCGCCAGCAGCCAAGACCACCTAGCGGGGTTGACCTACGAGCAGTACTTC.

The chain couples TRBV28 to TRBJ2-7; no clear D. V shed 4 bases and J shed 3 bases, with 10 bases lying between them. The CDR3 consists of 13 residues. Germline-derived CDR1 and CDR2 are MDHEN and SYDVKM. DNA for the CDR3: TGTGCCAGCAGTTACGGCAGCAGCTACGAGCAGTACTTC. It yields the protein CASSYGSSYEQYF.

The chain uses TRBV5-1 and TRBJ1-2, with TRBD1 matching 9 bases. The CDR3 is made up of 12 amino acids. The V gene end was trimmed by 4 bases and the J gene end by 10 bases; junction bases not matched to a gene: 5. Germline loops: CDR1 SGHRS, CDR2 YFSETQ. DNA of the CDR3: TGCGCCAGCAGCATGACAGGGGGAGTCTACACCTTC. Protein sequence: CASSMTGGVYTF. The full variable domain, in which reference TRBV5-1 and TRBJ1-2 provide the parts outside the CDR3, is KAGVTQTPRYLIKTRGQQVTLSCSPISGHRSVSWYQQTPGQGLQFLFEYFSETQRNKGNFPGRFSGRQFSNSRSEMNVSTLELGDSALYLCASSMTGGVYTFGSGTRLTVV.

The chain's CDR3 is CASRRPGRVELFF. For the CDR3, the DNA is TGTGCCAGCAGACGCCCGGGGCGAGTGGAGCTGTTTTTT. The V call is TRBV2, the J call TRBJ2-2; possibly TRBD1 or TRBD2 for D (5 bases each). The CDR3 has 13 amino acids. V lost 6 bases, J lost 10 bases, and 15 bases lay in between. Germline values: CDR1 SNHLY, CDR2 FYNNEI. The variable domain in full, completed from reference TRBV2 and TRBJ2-2, reads EPEVTQTPSHQVTQMGQEVILRCVPISNHLYFYWYRQILGQKVEFLVSFYNNEISEKSEIFDDQFSVERPDGSNFTLKIRSTKLEDSAMYFCASRRPGRVELFFGEGSRLTVL.

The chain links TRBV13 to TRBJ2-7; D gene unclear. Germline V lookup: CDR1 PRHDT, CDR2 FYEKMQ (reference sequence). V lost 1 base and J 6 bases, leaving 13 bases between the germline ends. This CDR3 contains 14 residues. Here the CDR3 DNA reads TGTGCCAGCAGCTTAGAGGCACGATCCGCCGAGCAGTACTTC. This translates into CASSLEARSAEQYF.

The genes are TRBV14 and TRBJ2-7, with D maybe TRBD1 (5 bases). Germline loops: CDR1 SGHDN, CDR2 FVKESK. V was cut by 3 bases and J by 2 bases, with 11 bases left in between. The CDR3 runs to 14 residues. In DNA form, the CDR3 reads TGTGCCAGCAGCCAGTTGGACACCACCTACGAGCAGTACTTC. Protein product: CASSQLDTTYEQYF.

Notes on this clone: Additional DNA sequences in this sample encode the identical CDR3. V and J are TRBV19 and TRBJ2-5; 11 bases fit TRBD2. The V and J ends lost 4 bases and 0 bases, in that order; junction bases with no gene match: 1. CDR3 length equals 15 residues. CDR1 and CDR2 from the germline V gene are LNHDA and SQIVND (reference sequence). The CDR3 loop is CASSKTSGNQETQYF. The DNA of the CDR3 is TGTGCCAGTAGTAAGACTAGCGGGAACCAAGAGACCCAGTACTTC.

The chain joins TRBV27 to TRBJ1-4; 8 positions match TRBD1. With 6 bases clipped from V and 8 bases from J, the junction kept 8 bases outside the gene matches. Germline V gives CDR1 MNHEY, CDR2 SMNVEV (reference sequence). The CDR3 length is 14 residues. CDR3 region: CASSRQGPGEKLFF. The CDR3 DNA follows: TGTGCCAGCAGCCGACAGGGGCCGGGGGAAAAACTGTTTTTT.

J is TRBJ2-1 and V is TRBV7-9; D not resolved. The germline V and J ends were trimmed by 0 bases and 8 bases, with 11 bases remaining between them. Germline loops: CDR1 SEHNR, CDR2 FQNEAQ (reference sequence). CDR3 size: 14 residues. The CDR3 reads CASSLAPSPDEQFF. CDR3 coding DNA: TGTGCCAGCAGCTTAGCGCCCTCCCCGGATGAGCAGTTCTTC. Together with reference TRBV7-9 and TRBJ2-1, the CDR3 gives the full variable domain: DTGVSQNPRHKITKRGQNVTFRCDPISEHNRLYWYRQTLGQGPEFLTYFQNEAQLEKSRLLSDRFSAERPKGSFSTLEIQRTEQGDSAMYLCASSLAPSPDEQFFGPGTRLTVL.

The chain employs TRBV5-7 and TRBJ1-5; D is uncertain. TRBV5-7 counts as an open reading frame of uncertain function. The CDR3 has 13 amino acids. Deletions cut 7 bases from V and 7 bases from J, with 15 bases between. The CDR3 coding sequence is TGTGCCAGCGGTTCATTCCCGGGGCAGCCCCAGCATTTT. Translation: CASGSFPGQPQHF.

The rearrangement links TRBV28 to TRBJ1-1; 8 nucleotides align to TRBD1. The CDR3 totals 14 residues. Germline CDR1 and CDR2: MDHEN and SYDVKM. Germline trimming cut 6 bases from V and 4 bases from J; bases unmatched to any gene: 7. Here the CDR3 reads CASRRTGIGTEAFF. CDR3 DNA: TGTGCCAGCAGACGGACAGGGATAGGCACTGAAGCTTTCTTT.

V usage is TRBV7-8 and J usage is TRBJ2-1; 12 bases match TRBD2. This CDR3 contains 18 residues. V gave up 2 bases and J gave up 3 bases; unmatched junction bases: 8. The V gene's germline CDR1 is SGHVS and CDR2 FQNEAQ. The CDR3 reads CASSLPPTSGSYYNEQFF. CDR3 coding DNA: TGTGCCAGCAGCTTACCACCGACTAGCGGGAGCTACTACAATGAGCAGTTCTTC.